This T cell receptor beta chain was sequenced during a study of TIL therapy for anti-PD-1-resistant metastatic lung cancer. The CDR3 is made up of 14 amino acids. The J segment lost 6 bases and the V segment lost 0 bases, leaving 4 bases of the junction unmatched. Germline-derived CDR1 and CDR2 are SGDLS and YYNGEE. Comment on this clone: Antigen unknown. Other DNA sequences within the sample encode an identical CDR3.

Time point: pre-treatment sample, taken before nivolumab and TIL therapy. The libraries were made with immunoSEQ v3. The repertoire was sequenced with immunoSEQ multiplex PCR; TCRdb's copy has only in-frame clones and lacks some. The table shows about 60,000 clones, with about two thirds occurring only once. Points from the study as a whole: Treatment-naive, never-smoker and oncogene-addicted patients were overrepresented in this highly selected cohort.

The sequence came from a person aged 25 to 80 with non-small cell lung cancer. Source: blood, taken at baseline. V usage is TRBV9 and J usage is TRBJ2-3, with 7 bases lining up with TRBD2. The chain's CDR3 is CASSVVAGEDTQYF. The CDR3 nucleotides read TGTGCCAGCAGCGTAGTTGCGGGGGAGGATACGCAGTATTTT.